The 23 T cell receptor beta chains reported below all come from one sample, sequenced in a study of cytomegalovirus exposure and HLA in healthy donors. The PCR made use of 60 Vbeta and 13 Jbeta primers. Assay: immunoSEQ multiplex PCR; the TCRdb copy retains only in-frame clones and omits some. Of roughly 130,000 clones listed, around 82% are singletons. Input material: PBMCs. The receptors were sampled from a boy younger than 18 in good health and CMV-seronegative.

To note about this clone: The same CDR3 is also encoded by other DNA sequences in this sample. The chain combines TRBV5-1 with TRBJ2-5; D call uncertain. This CDR3 comprises 11 residues. V was shortened by 4 bases and J by 5 bases, with 6 bases between the two germline ends. Germline CDR1 and CDR2: SGHRS and YFSETQ. The CDR3 coding sequence is TGCGCCAGCAGCCCCGGGGAGACCCAGTACTTC. Its translation is CASSPGETQYF.

V usage is TRBV18 and J usage is TRBJ2-2, with 9 bases aligning to TRBD2. This CDR3 spans 18 amino acids. The junction had 7 bases not matched to a gene; V was cut back by 1 base and J by 1 base. Germline V gives CDR1 KGHSH, CDR2 LQKENI. The CDR3 DNA is TGTGCCAGCTCACCACGTCTGCGGGAGGGCCAGAACACCGGGGAGCTGTTTTTT. Its translation is CASSPRLREGQNTGELFF.

The gene calls are TRBV6-1 and TRBJ2-7; TRBD1 agrees at 7 bases. Germline CDR1 reads MNHNS; CDR2 reads SASEGT. V trimming: 4 bases; J trimming: 3 bases; junction bases outside the gene matches: 6. The CDR3 totals 14 residues. The chain's CDR3 is CASSGRDSLYEQYF. The CDR3 DNA sequence: TGTGCCAGCAGTGGCCGGGACAGTCTCTACGAGCAGTACTTC.

The J gene is TRBJ2-3, the V gene TRBV7-2; tentative D call: TRBD2 (6 bases). From germline, CDR1 is SGHTA and CDR2 FQGNSA. The CDR3 loop spans 12 amino acids. Trimming removed 5 bases at V and 9 bases at J, with 12 bases between. Written as DNA, the CDR3 is TGTGCCAGCAGCCGGGCTGGGGGGACGCAGTATTTT. Protein product: CASSRAGGTQYF.

This chain uses TRBV6-5 with TRBJ2-1, with D perhaps matching TRBD2 (6 bases). Germline loops: CDR1 MNHEY, CDR2 SVGAGI. The CDR3 has 15 residues. V was trimmed by 6 bases and J by 0 bases, leaving 12 bases between them. CDR3 nucleotides: TGTGCCAGCAGCTTCCGGGACTTCTCCTACAATGAGCAGTTCTTC. This translates into CASSFRDFSYNEQFF.

V is TRBV30 and J is TRBJ2-2; no definite D call. The CDR3 is made up of 13 amino acids. V was trimmed by 0 bases and J by 3 bases, leaving 5 bases between them. CDR1 and CDR2 (germline): GTSNPN, SVGIG (reference sequence). The CDR3 DNA is TGTGCCTGGAGTGTTCGGGACACCGGGGAGCTGTTTTTT. Its translation is CAWSVRDTGELFF.

The chain joins TRBV19 to TRBJ1-2, with D hard to call. Between the trimmed V and J ends, which lost 3 bases and 2 bases, there was a span of 16 bases. CDR3 length: 16 amino acids. The germline V gene encodes CDR1 LNHDA and CDR2 SQIVND (reference sequence). This CDR3 is CASSIRFSRPNYGYTF. CDR3 DNA: TGTGCCAGTAGTATTAGGTTTTCGCGGCCGAACTATGGCTACACCTTC.

This chain links TRBV27 with TRBJ2-2; possibly TRBD2 for D (5 bases). Trimming removed 10 bases from V and 1 base from J, with 10 bases in between. The CDR3 is 13 amino acids. In germline, CDR1 is MNHEY, CDR2 SMNVEV (reference sequence). Here the CDR3 DNA reads TGTGCCACCAGCGGAGTGAACACCGGGGAGCTGTTTTTT. The encoded protein is CATSGVNTGELFF.

This chain uses TRBV5-6 with TRBJ1-5, with D perhaps matching TRBD1 (5 bases). Trimming removed 0 bases at V and 4 bases at J, with 14 bases between. This CDR3 is built from 16 residues. Germline values: CDR1 SGHDT, CDR2 YYEEEE. CDR3 DNA sequence: TGTGCCAGCAGCTTGGCCTCGGGGGTGAGTAATCAGCCCCAGCATTTT. This gives the protein CASSLASGVSNQPQHF.

V and J are TRBV15 and TRBJ1-1; perhaps TRBD1 as D (5 bases). This CDR3 has 16 residues. Germline CDR1 is LNHNV and CDR2 is YYDKDF (reference sequence). V was trimmed by 0 bases and J by 10 bases, leaving 21 bases between them. CDR3: CATSRDLPNRPGRAFF. CDR3 sequence (DNA): TGTGCCACCAGCAGAGATTTGCCCAACAGGCCAGGTAGAGCTTTCTTT.

This chain joins TRBV4-1 and TRBJ2-7; 7 nucleotides match TRBD2. Germline lookup yields CDR1 MGHRA and CDR2 YSYEKL. V shed 2 bases and J 4 bases; nucleotides not matched to a gene: 17. The CDR3 totals 18 residues. The CDR3 loop is CASSQIDFLPGGGYEQYF. CDR3 coding DNA: TGCGCCAGCAGCCAAATAGACTTCCTTCCGGGAGGAGGGTACGAGCAGTACTTC.

This sequence joins TRBV19 and TRBJ2-7; maybe TRBD1 (6 bases). Deletions cut 5 bases from V and 0 bases from J, with 14 bases between. The CDR3 runs to 15 residues. Germline lookup yields CDR1 LNHDA and CDR2 SQIVND (reference sequence). CDR3 bases: TGTGCCAGTAGTTCGTCCGGGACACTCTCCTACGAGCAGTACTTC. Amino acids: CASSSSGTLSYEQYF.

This chain connects TRBV6-5 to TRBJ2-1; 9 bases line up with TRBD2. The CDR3 consists of 15 residues. Germline lookup yields CDR1 MNHEY and CDR2 SVGAGI. The V gene end was trimmed by 5 bases and the J gene end by 1 base; junction bases not matched to a gene: 3. The CDR3 sequence: CASSALAGSYNEQFF. DNA for the CDR3: TGTGCCAGCAGTGCTCTAGCGGGGTCCTACAATGAGCAGTTCTTC.

The CDR3 DNA is TGTGCCTGGAGTGTTTTGACAGGGATGGGCGAGCAGTACTTC. Amino acids: CAWSVLTGMGEQYF. The genes are TRBV30 and TRBJ2-5; 7 bases fit TRBD1. The end of the DNA aligns better with TRBJ2-7, so the J call may be wrong. Germline CDR1 reads GTSNPN; CDR2 reads SVGIG (reference sequence). The CDR3 is 14 amino acids.

This clone showed up just once. The gene calls are TRBV30 and TRBJ2-3, with 8 bases aligning to TRBD1. The CDR3 has 15 residues. Looked up from germline, CDR1 is GTSNPN and CDR2 is SVGIG (reference sequence). Trimming removed 0 bases from V and 2 bases from J; junction bases left unmatched: 4. CDR3 nucleotide sequence: TGTGCCTGGAGTGTCTCGGGACAGGCCACAGATACGCAGTATTTT. Its protein product is CAWSVSGQATDTQYF.

The V gene is TRBV19, the J gene TRBJ2-5, with D perhaps matching TRBD1 (5 bases). CDR1 is LNHDA and CDR2 is SQIVND in the germline V gene (reference sequence). The length of the CDR3 is 14 residues. With 3 bases removed from V and 5 bases from J, the gap between germline ends came to 13 bases. The CDR3 DNA reads TGTGCCAGTAGTATTCAGGGTGGGGTGGAGACCCAGTACTTC. It codes for CASSIQGGVETQYF.

The chain carries TRBV4-3 and TRBJ1-6; TRBD1 aligns across 7 bases. V shed 0 bases, J shed 10 bases, and the junction held 6 bases outside the gene matches. CDR3 length equals 15 residues. Germline-derived CDR1 and CDR2 are LGHNA and YSLEER. CDR3 sequence: CASSQDRGVVSPLHF. CDR3 bases: TGCGCCAGCAGCCAAGACAGGGGGGTGGTATCACCCCTCCACTTT.

In DNA, the CDR3 is TGTGCCAGCAGCCCTCTAGCGGGAGCCTTCTACAATGAGCAGTTCTTC. Translating gives CASSPLAGAFYNEQFF. The V gene is TRBV14, the J gene TRBJ2-1; the match to TRBD2 covers 10 bases. The CDR3 is made up of 16 amino acids. After removal of 4 bases from V and 3 bases from J, the junction contained 6 bases not matched to a gene. Germline V gene data show CDR1 as SGHDN and CDR2 as FVKESK.

This chain connects TRBV29-1 to TRBJ1-2, with D maybe TRBD1 (5 bases). Germline V gives CDR1 SQVTM, CDR2 ANQGSEA. This CDR3 is built from 15 residues. V was pared by 1 base and J by 2 bases, with 14 bases between. Here the CDR3 DNA reads TGCAGCGTTGAAGTAAGAACAGGCGTGAACTATGGCTACACCTTC. This gives the protein CSVEVRTGVNYGYTF.

The V call is TRBV7-9, the J call TRBJ2-7; TRBD2 matches at 9 bases. The trim removed 1 base at V and 7 bases at J, leaving 5 bases unmatched. Per germline, CDR1 SEHNR and CDR2 FQNEAQ (reference sequence). This CDR3 comprises 14 residues. The CDR3 is CASSLGTSAGEQYF. The CDR3 DNA sequence: TGTGCCAGCAGCTTAGGGACTAGCGCCGGGGAGCAGTACTTC.

This clone was detected a few times. The chain is built from TRBV27 and TRBJ2-7; 8 nucleotides line up with TRBD1. Germline assignment: CDR1 MNHEY and CDR2 SMNVEV (reference sequence). CDR3 length: 16 amino acids. V shed 5 bases, J shed 2 bases, and the junction held 11 bases outside the gene matches. The CDR3 sequence is CASSVNAGTGAYEQYF. The CDR3 DNA follows: TGTGCCAGCAGTGTTAACGCCGGGACAGGAGCCTACGAGCAGTACTTC.

J is TRBJ2-1 and V is TRBV18; TRBD2 agrees at 12 bases. Trimming cost V 2 bases and J 10 bases; bases outside gene matches: 6. The CDR3 consists of 15 residues. Germline V gene lookup returns CDR1 KGHSH and CDR2 LQKENI. DNA for the CDR3: TGTGCCAGCTCACCAGTACTAGCGGGGGGTGGAGAGCAGTTCTTC. Translated, it gives CASSPVLAGGGEQFF.

This clone was recorded once. The chain combines TRBV29-1 with TRBJ1-1, with D hard to call. V was cut by 0 bases and J by 10 bases, with 12 bases left in between. There are 12 residues in the CDR3. The V gene's germline CDR1 is SQVTM and CDR2 ANQGSEA. Here the CDR3 DNA reads TGCAGCGTTGAAGACCGGGCCCGGGGAGCTTTCTTT. It is translated as CSVEDRARGAFF.